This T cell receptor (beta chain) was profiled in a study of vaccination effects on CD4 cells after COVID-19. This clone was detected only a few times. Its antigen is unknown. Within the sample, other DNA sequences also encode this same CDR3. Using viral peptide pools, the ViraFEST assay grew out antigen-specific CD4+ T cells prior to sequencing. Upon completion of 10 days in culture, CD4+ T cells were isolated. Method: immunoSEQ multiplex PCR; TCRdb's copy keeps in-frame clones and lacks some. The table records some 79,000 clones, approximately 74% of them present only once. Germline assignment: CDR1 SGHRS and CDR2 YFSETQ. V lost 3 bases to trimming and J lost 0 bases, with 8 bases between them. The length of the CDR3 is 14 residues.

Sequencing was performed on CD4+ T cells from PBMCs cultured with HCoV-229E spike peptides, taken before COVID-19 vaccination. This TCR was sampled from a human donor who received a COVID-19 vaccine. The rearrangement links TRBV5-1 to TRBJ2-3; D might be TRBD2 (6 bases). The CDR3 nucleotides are TGCGCCAGCAGCTCGGGGACTAGCACAGATACGCAGTATTTT. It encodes CASSSGTSTDTQYF. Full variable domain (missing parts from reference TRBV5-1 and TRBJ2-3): KAGVTQTPRYLIKTRGQQVTLSCSPISGHRSVSWYQQTPGQGLQFLFEYFSETQRNKGNFPGRFSGRQFSNSRSEMNVSTLELGDSALYLCASSSGTSTDTQYFGPGTRLTVL.